This T cell receptor (beta chain) was sequenced during a study of blood T cells in healthy people across ages. Looking at the study overall: Template switching picked up about one barcoded beta molecule for each two T cells.

This CDR3 region has 18 residues. Germline lookup yields CDR1 LGHDT and CDR2 YNNKEL (reference sequence). Comment on this clonotype: What it recognizes is unknown. One end of the junction varies from germline; a read error may be responsible.

A second 7 to 11 cycle PCR used barcoded and J-beta primers. TCRdb redid the calling of the 5' RACE reads with MiXCR, one entry per CDR3 protein. The data show about 730,000 distinct CDR3 sequences, 43% seen once. Study observations and caveats: Long-lived and aged donors differed, with more naive CD4+ cells and higher diversity in the long-lived.

The genes are TRBV3-1 and TRBJ2-3; perhaps D is TRBD1 or TRBD2 (7 bases each). This clonotype was sampled from a woman aged 55-69 years in good health. The sample consisted of blood. The CDR3 DNA is TGCGCCAGCAGCCAAGATCCCCCAGGGGGGGCCAGCACGGATACGCAGTATTTT. It specifies CASSQDPPGGASTDTQYF.